This T cell receptor beta chain was obtained from a study of T cell changes during pregnancy in multiple sclerosis. This CDR3 spans 15 amino acids. Germline CDR1 is MDHEN and CDR2 is SYDVKM. V gave up 0 bases and J gave up 4 bases, with 12 bases separating them. Profiling relied on immunoSEQ multiplex PCR, and the TCRdb table lists in-frame clones only, not all of them. The table shows 75,000 to 95,000 clones, with 85% to 95% occurring only once. V and J are TRBV28 and TRBJ1-1; D perhaps matches TRBD1 (5 bases). The sequence derives from a female donor with multiple sclerosis, enrolled in a pregnancy study. Specimen: peripheral blood, collected before pregnancy. Here the CDR3 DNA reads TGTGCCAGCAGTTTATGGACAGTGGGGTCCACTGAAGCTTTCTTT. This codes for CASSLWTVGSTEAFF.